Listed below are T cell receptor beta chains from one sample, sequenced in a study of T cell repertoires in cytomegalovirus infection. Which antigens these TCRs recognize remains unknown. TCRdb passed the reads through MiXCR, listing each CDR3 protein once. The sample shows roughly 920,000 distinct CDR3 sequences, around 30% of them seen only once. The starting material was cultured CD8+ T cells from PBMCs, obtained from culture after CMV antigen stimulation. The receptors come from a human donor in good health (CMV status not recorded). Some clones in this sample may be carry-over from other donors' samples. CDR3s include the opening cysteine and the closing phenylalanine or tryptophan. D genes are given only for firm matches. Clone size, where shown, is once, few, many, or a class for clones that have expanded.

d_call: NA; v_call: TRBV7-9; clone_size: few; j_call: TRBJ1-3; cdr3_nt: TGTGCCAGCAGCCCGTGGGACGTCGGCTCTGGAAACACCATATATTTT; cdr3_aa: CASSPWDVGSGNTIYF
d_call: NA; v_call: TRBV4-1; clone_size: few; j_call: TRBJ1-2; cdr3_nt: TGCGCCAGCAGCCAAGCGGGTTATGTCTATGGCTACACCTTC; cdr3_aa: CASSQAGYVYGYTF
d_call: TRBD1; v_call: TRBV7-9; clone_size: many; j_call: TRBJ2-1; cdr3_nt: TGTGCCAGCAGCTTAGCGCGGGGACAGGCTTACCTCTACAATGAGCAGTTCTTC; cdr3_aa: CASSLARGQAYLYNEQFF
d_call: NA; v_call: TRBV6-5; clone_size: few; j_call: TRBJ2-3; cdr3_nt: TGTGCCAGCAGTTACTCGTGGCGCAGCACAGATACGCAGTATTTT; cdr3_aa: CASSYSWRSTDTQYF
d_call: TRBD2; v_call: TRBV20-1; clone_size: NA; j_call: TRBJ2-5; cdr3_nt: TGCAGTGCTAGAGAGCGGGGGGGGGAGACCCAGTACTTC; cdr3_aa: CSARERGGETQYF
d_call: NA; v_call: TRBV7-6; clone_size: once; j_call: TRBJ2-7; cdr3_nt: TGTGCCAGCAGCTTAGGAGGTGGGACATTGGACTACGAGCAGTACTTC; cdr3_aa: CASSLGGGTLDYEQYF
d_call: NA; v_call: TRBV7-6; clone_size: few; j_call: TRBJ1-2; cdr3_nt: TGTGCCAGCAGCTCCTGGACAGAAGGAGACTATGGCTACACCTTC; cdr3_aa: CASSSWTEGDYGYTF
d_call: NA; v_call: TRBV4-1; clone_size: few; j_call: TRBJ2-2; cdr3_nt: TGCGCCAGCAGCCAAGATTGGGGGGAGCTGTTTTTT; cdr3_aa: CASSQDWGELFF
d_call: NA; v_call: TRBV3-1; clone_size: many; j_call: TRBJ2-5; cdr3_nt: TGTGCCAGCAGCCTCCGCGGGTCGGAGACCCAGTACTTC; cdr3_aa: CASSLRGSETQYF
d_call: NA; v_call: TRBV6-5; clone_size: many; j_call: TRBJ2-2; cdr3_nt: TGTGCCAGCAGTTACTCGATGACAGGACCGAACACCGGGGAGCTGTTTTTT; cdr3_aa: CASSYSMTGPNTGELFF
d_call: TRBD2; v_call: TRBV7-2; clone_size: many; j_call: TRBJ2-3; cdr3_nt: TGTGCCAGCAGCCTTCGGACTAGCGGGATGGGCACAGATACGCAGTATTTT; cdr3_aa: CASSLRTSGMGTDTQYF
d_call: NA; v_call: TRBV5-1; clone_size: many; j_call: TRBJ2-3; cdr3_nt: TGTGCCAGCAGTGGCAGGGATACGCAGTATTTT; cdr3_aa: CASSGRDTQYF
d_call: NA; v_call: TRBV5-8; clone_size: NA; j_call: TRBJ2-5; cdr3_nt: TGTGCCAGCAGCCAGGGACCGCGAACTCCCCAAGAGACCCAGTACTTC; cdr3_aa: CASSQGPRTPQETQYF
d_call: TRBD2; v_call: TRBV7-2; clone_size: many; j_call: TRBJ2-3; cdr3_nt: TGTGCCAGCAGCCCGTGGACTAGCGGGGGGGCCGGGTCCGATACGCAGTATTTT; cdr3_aa: CASSPWTSGGAGSDTQYF
d_call: NA; v_call: TRBV7-9; clone_size: NA; j_call: TRBJ1-5; cdr3_nt: TGTGCCAGCAGTCAGGGGACCCAAGCTTCCCAGCATTTT; cdr3_aa: CASSQGTQASQHF
d_call: TRBD1; v_call: TRBV7-8; clone_size: many; j_call: TRBJ1-5; cdr3_nt: TGTGCCAGCAGCTTTGAGACAGGGAATCAGCCCCAGCATTTT; cdr3_aa: CASSFETGNQPQHF